A selection of T cell receptor beta chains follows, all from one sample in a study of T-cell reconstitution after alpha-beta-depleted transplantation in children. MiXCR, run by TCRdb on the PCR reads, gives a single entry per CDR3 protein. This sample yields about 580,000 distinct CDR3 sequences, of which more than 20% are seen a single time; 12% to 15% belongs to the top ten. The sequencing used PBMCs, mostly from graft donor cells, collected 360 days after TCRalphabeta/CD19-depleted stem cell transplant. These receptors were obtained from a boy under two years old who had a stem cell transplant for acute myeloid leukemia, so the T cells may come from the graft donor. The CDR3 runs from the conserved cysteine through the conserved F or W. The order of the fields is clone size, D gene, J gene, V gene, CDR3 DNA, CDR3 protein. D genes are given only for firm matches. Size is omitted from some rows. Given values are once, few, many or a class for expanded clones.

clone size: few; D gene: -; J gene: TRBJ2-7; V gene: TRBV12-3/TRBV12-4; CDR3 DNA: TGTGCCAGCAGTTTATACACCTCCTTTTACGAGCAGTACTTC; CDR3 protein: CASSLYTSFYEQYF
clone size: once; D gene: -; J gene: TRBJ1-1; V gene: TRBV25-1; CDR3 DNA: TGTGCCAGCAGTCTCCGGGCCCCGGGGAACACTGAAGCTTTCTTT; CDR3 protein: CASSLRAPGNTEAFF
clone size: -; D gene: -; J gene: TRBJ1-4; V gene: TRBV3-1; CDR3 DNA: TGTGCCAGCAGCCGCCGGGCCAATAATGAAAAACTGTTTTTT; CDR3 protein: CASSRRANNEKLFF
clone size: -; D gene: -; J gene: TRBJ2-5; V gene: TRBV6-1; CDR3 DNA: TGTGCCAGCACCTCCTTTGGGGGTTGGGAAGAGACCCAGTACTTC; CDR3 protein: CASTSFGGWEETQYF
clone size: few; D gene: TRBD1; J gene: TRBJ1-2; V gene: TRBV12-3/TRBV12-4; CDR3 DNA: TGTGCCAGCAGTTTGGGACAGGGGGCCTATGGCTACACCTTC; CDR3 protein: CASSLGQGAYGYTF
clone size: -; D gene: -; J gene: TRBJ2-1; V gene: TRBV5-1; CDR3 DNA: TGCGCCGGCACCAAGGGGGGAAGCTCCTACAATGAGCAGTTCTTC; CDR3 protein: CAGTKGGSSYNEQFF
clone size: -; D gene: -; J gene: TRBJ2-3; V gene: TRBV12-3/TRBV12-4; CDR3 DNA: TGTGCCAGCAGTTATAGCGCCCCCACAGATACGCAGTATTTT; CDR3 protein: CASSYSAPTDTQYF
clone size: few; D gene: TRBD1; J gene: TRBJ2-3; V gene: TRBV20-1; CDR3 DNA: TGCAGTGCGCCCGGGACAGGGGTAAAGAGGAGCACAGATACGCAGTATTTT; CDR3 protein: CSAPGTGVKRSTDTQYF
clone size: few; D gene: -; J gene: TRBJ2-1; V gene: TRBV4-3; CDR3 DNA: TGCGCCAGCAGCCAAGACTGGGCAGGCCGCCTTAGGAATGAGCAGTTCTTC; CDR3 protein: CASSQDWAGRLRNEQFF
clone size: once; D gene: -; J gene: TRBJ1-6; V gene: TRBV3-1; CDR3 DNA: TGTGCCAGCAGCCACGGGCTGCCAGGTCTCCACTTT; CDR3 protein: CASSHGLPGLHF
clone size: -; D gene: -; J gene: TRBJ2-2; V gene: TRBV12-3/TRBV12-4; CDR3 DNA: TGTGCCAGCAGTTTAGGGTCTGGGAAGGCCCACACCGGGGAGCTGTTTTTT; CDR3 protein: CASSLGSGKAHTGELFF
clone size: many; D gene: TRBD2; J gene: TRBJ2-3; V gene: TRBV20-1; CDR3 DNA: TGCAGTGCTATACGACTAGCGGGGGGCATAGATACGCAGTATTTT; CDR3 protein: CSAIRLAGGIDTQYF
clone size: few; D gene: -; J gene: TRBJ1-6; V gene: TRBV7-6; CDR3 DNA: TGTGCCAGCAGCCCCGCGGGGAGTTCACCCCTCCACTTT; CDR3 protein: CASSPAGSSPLHF
clone size: few; D gene: -; J gene: TRBJ1-1; V gene: TRBV19; CDR3 DNA: TGTGCCAGTAGTACCCGCGGGGAGGGACGGCCTGAAGCTTTCTTT; CDR3 protein: CASSTRGEGRPEAFF
clone size: many; D gene: -; J gene: TRBJ1-6; V gene: TRBV20-1; CDR3 DNA: TGCAGTGCTAGAGATCCCAGGAATAATTCACCCCTCCACTTT; CDR3 protein: CSARDPRNNSPLHF
clone size: once; D gene: -; J gene: TRBJ1-3; V gene: TRBV7-3; CDR3 DNA: TGTGCCAGCAGCGCGGAGGTGGGAAACACCATATATTTT; CDR3 protein: CASSAEVGNTIYF
clone size: many; D gene: TRBD2; J gene: TRBJ2-5; V gene: TRBV20-1; CDR3 DNA: TGCAGTGCTAGCCTGCTAGCGGGGGTGGAGACCCAGTACTTC; CDR3 protein: CSASLLAGVETQYF
clone size: few; D gene: TRBD2; J gene: TRBJ2-1; V gene: TRBV6-5; CDR3 DNA: TGTGCCAGCAGTTACTCGGGAGGGAGGAATGAGCAGTTCTTC; CDR3 protein: CASSYSGGRNEQFF
clone size: -; D gene: TRBD1; J gene: TRBJ1-5; V gene: TRBV27; CDR3 DNA: TGTGCCAGCAGTCCCGACAGGGGGATATTAATCCTACCCAATCAGCCCCAGCATTTT; CDR3 protein: CASSPDRGILILPNQPQHF
clone size: -; D gene: -; J gene: TRBJ2-3; V gene: TRBV2; CDR3 DNA: TGTGCCAGCAGCCGGACGCCATTCACAGATACGCAGTATTTT; CDR3 protein: CASSRTPFTDTQYF
clone size: many; D gene: -; J gene: TRBJ2-3; V gene: TRBV12-3/TRBV12-4; CDR3 DNA: TGTGCCAGCAGTCCCAGGGGTAGCGGGTCGTACACAGATACGCAGTATTTT; CDR3 protein: CASSPRGSGSYTDTQYF
clone size: -; D gene: TRBD2; J gene: TRBJ2-3; V gene: TRBV20-1; CDR3 DNA: TGCAGTGCTAGAGCGGGGGGGCGAGGAGATACGCAGTATTTT; CDR3 protein: CSARAGGRGDTQYF
clone size: -; D gene: TRBD1; J gene: TRBJ2-2; V gene: TRBV9; CDR3 DNA: TGTGCCAGCAGCGTGCAGCCCCAGGGGGCACAGGTCACCGGGGAGCTGTTTTTT; CDR3 protein: CASSVQPQGAQVTGELFF
clone size: few; D gene: -; J gene: TRBJ1-1; V gene: TRBV6-5; CDR3 DNA: TGTGCCAGCGGAGGGGATGTGGCCACTGAAGCTTTCTTT; CDR3 protein: CASGGDVATEAFF
clone size: few; D gene: TRBD1; J gene: TRBJ1-4; V gene: TRBV5-1; CDR3 DNA: TGCGCCAGCAGCTTTGCTCCCAGGGGGCAGGAAGAAAAACTGTTTTTT; CDR3 protein: CASSFAPRGQEEKLFF
clone size: -; D gene: -; J gene: TRBJ2-5; V gene: TRBV28; CDR3 DNA: TGTGCCAGCAGTTTGGTGCGCGAGGCAGGCCAAGAGACCCAGTACTTC; CDR3 protein: CASSLVREAGQETQYF
clone size: many; D gene: -; J gene: TRBJ2-1; V gene: TRBV5-1; CDR3 DNA: TGCGCCACCCGGGATGACACTTACAATGAGCAGTTCTTC; CDR3 protein: CATRDDTYNEQFF
clone size: few; D gene: TRBD2; J gene: TRBJ2-1; V gene: TRBV7-3; CDR3 DNA: TGTGCCAGCAGCTTAATTAGGGCGGGGGGGCGTGATGAGCAGTTCTTC; CDR3 protein: CASSLIRAGGRDEQFF
clone size: many; D gene: -; J gene: TRBJ2-7; V gene: TRBV27; CDR3 DNA: TGTGCCAGCAGTTTTGGCTCCGCGTACGAGCAGTACTTC; CDR3 protein: CASSFGSAYEQYF